The source of this T cell receptor beta chain is a study of blood T cell repertoires in COVID-19. Study-wide context: The analysed material was cDNA or gDNA that came from T cells, B-cell-depleted T cells, or PBMCs.

Sequencing was performed with immunoSEQ multiplex PCR; in TCRdb, only in-frame clones are kept and a portion is missing. The sample includes fewer than 110,000 clones, about 93% seen only once; the top ten take more than 0.9%. The germline CDR1 and CDR2 sequences are SGDLS and YYNGEE. The V and J ends lost 3 bases and 2 bases, in that order; junction bases with no gene match: 8. This CDR3 has 15 residues. Material: peripheral blood. This TCR was recovered from a woman aged 25 to 39 with acute or convalescent COVID-19. The chain uses TRBV9 and TRBJ2-7; 7 nucleotides line up with TRBD1. The CDR3 region is CASSDPRDRPYEQYF. The CDR3 region has the DNA TGTGCCAGCAGCGACCCTAGGGACAGACCCTACGAGCAGTACTTC.